The 27 T cell receptor beta chains below all came from one sample that was sequenced in a study of response to subunit inactivated influenza vaccine. TCRdb re-analysed the RT-PCR reads in MiXCR, keeping a single row per CDR3 protein. The table includes 450,000 to 500,000 distinct CDR3 sequences, about a tenth detected once. Here the sequenced sample was PBMCs from blood, taken 35 to 45 days after vaccination. These receptors were taken from a man in his forties or fifties who received an inactivated influenza vaccine.

The chain joins TRBV4-3 to TRBJ1-3; no clear D gene. Germline loops: CDR1 LGHNA, CDR2 YSLEER. The length of the CDR3 is 15 residues. V lost 0 bases and J 0 bases, leaving 6 bases between the germline ends. The CDR3 loop reads CASSQDPDSGNTIYF. The CDR3 coding sequence is TGCGCCAGCAGCCAAGATCCAGACTCTGGAAACACCATATATTTT.

The chain links TRBV27 to TRBJ2-3, with D tentatively TRBD1 (5 bases). Trimming removed 7 bases at V and 1 base at J, with 12 bases between. The CDR3 is made up of 14 amino acids. Germline-derived CDR1 and CDR2 are MNHEY and SMNVEV (reference sequence). The CDR3 nucleotides read TGTGCCAGCACGCAGGGCGACGGCACAGATACGCAGTATTTT. Translation: CASTQGDGTDTQYF.

This clonotype came up many times. The CDR3 region has the DNA TGTGCCAGCAGTTTATCGCTGAGGCAAGAGACCCAGTACTTC. This encodes CASSLSLRQETQYF. This chain joins TRBV27 and TRBJ2-5, with D unresolved. The germline CDR1 and CDR2 sequences are MNHEY and SMNVEV (reference sequence). The germline V and J ends were trimmed by 0 bases and 2 bases, with 7 bases remaining between them. This CDR3 is built from 14 residues.

This clonotype came up a few times. The CDR3 here is CASSQEARAGKLYEQYF. The CDR3 DNA reads as TGCGCCAGCAGCCAAGAAGCCCGGGCGGGAAAGCTGTACGAGCAGTACTTC. The chain uses TRBV4-1 and TRBJ2-7; possibly TRBD2 for D (6 bases). This CDR3 comprises 17 residues. The V end lost 0 bases, the J end lost 4 bases, and 19 bases lay between the germline ends. Germline V gene sequence: CDR1 MGHRA, CDR2 YSYEKL.

The chain links TRBV20-1 to TRBJ2-6, with D possibly being TRBD1 (5 bases). V lost 1 base, J lost 1 base, and 11 bases lay in between. CDR1 and CDR2 (germline): DFQATT, SNEGSKA (reference sequence). The CDR3 spans 16 residues. The CDR3 is CSARGGRESGANVLTF. In nucleotides, the CDR3 is TGCAGTGCTAGAGGCGGCAGGGAATCTGGGGCCAACGTCCTGACTTTC.

This clonotype was found many times. V and J are TRBV12-3 or TRBV12-4 and TRBJ1-2; maybe TRBD1 (6 bases). The CDR3 sequence is 14 residues long. V was shortened by 3 bases and J by 4 bases, with 12 bases between the two germline ends. CDR3 bases: TGTGCCAGCAGTTTTGACAGGAACCTCTATGGCTACACCTTC. Encoded protein: CASSFDRNLYGYTF.

This clonotype has only a few counts. The rearrangement links TRBV15 to TRBJ2-7; D possibly corresponds to TRBD2 (6 bases). The germline V gene encodes CDR1 LNHNV and CDR2 YYDKDF (reference sequence). The CDR3 loop spans 16 amino acids. V was clipped by 1 base and J by 6 bases, with 19 bases between them. Here the CDR3 DNA reads TGTGCCACCAGCAGAGGGACGTGGGGCTTGGGGGGCGAGCAGTACTTC. It yields the protein CATSRGTWGLGGEQYF.

This clonotype was found many times. The chain combines TRBV6-6 with TRBJ1-3; D not certain. The CDR3 consists of 12 residues. V dropped 0 bases and J dropped 7 bases, with 4 bases sitting between them. Germline CDR1 MNHNY, CDR2 SVGAGI (reference sequence). DNA of the CDR3: TGTGCCAGCAGTTACTCCGGGAACACCATATATTTT. This gives the protein CASSYSGNTIYF.

The V gene is TRBV4-2, the J gene TRBJ2-3; 10 bases map to TRBD2. V shed 4 bases and J 0 bases; nucleotides not matched to a gene: 16. This CDR3 spans 20 amino acids. Germline V gives CDR1 LGHNA, CDR2 YNFKEQ. The CDR3 nucleotides are TGTGCCAGCAGCCCCCGGACCGGGGCTAGCGGGGGTCCTAGCACAGATACGCAGTATTTT. This translates into CASSPRTGASGGPSTDTQYF.

This clonotype has only a few counts. The chain combines TRBV10-2 with TRBJ2-2; 9 nucleotides agree with TRBD2. CDR3 length: 15 amino acids. V shed 6 bases, J shed 1 base, and the junction held 3 bases outside the gene matches. Germline CDR1 and CDR2: WSHSY and SAAADI. CDR3 residues: CASRETSGNTGELFF. In nucleotides, the CDR3 is TGCGCCAGCAGGGAGACTAGCGGGAACACCGGGGAGCTGTTTTTT.

This clonotype has just a few counts. This chain links TRBV25-1 with TRBJ2-1; 9 nucleotides line up with TRBD2. The CDR3 runs 14 residues. From germline, CDR1 is MGHDK and CDR2 SYGVNS. The J segment lost 3 bases and the V segment lost 6 bases, leaving 3 bases of the junction unmatched. Here the CDR3 DNA reads TGTGCCAGCAGCTGGACTAGCGACTACAATGAGCAGTTCTTC. It translates to CASSWTSDYNEQFF.

In this sample, this clonotype turned up a few times. One junction end disagrees with the germline gene, perhaps due to a read error. The rearrangement links TRBV24-1 to TRBJ1-1; no firm D call. The CDR3 loop spans 11 amino acids. The germline CDR1 and CDR2 sequences are KGHDR and SFDVKD. The CDR3 DNA reads TGTGCCACCAGTGACCGCATCTCGGGCCGTTTT. Residues: CATSDRISGRF.

The rearrangement joins TRBV5-6 to TRBJ2-7; 7 bases map to TRBD2. The V gene end was trimmed by 2 bases and the J gene end by 2 bases; junction bases not matched to a gene: 7. Germline loops: CDR1 SGHDT, CDR2 YYEEEE. CDR3 length: 15 residues. This chain's CDR3 is CASSLGRAATYEQYF. DNA of the CDR3: TGTGCCAGCAGCTTAGGGAGGGCGGCAACCTACGAGCAGTACTTC.

With regard to this clonotype: The conserved closing phenylalanine or tryptophan is absent in this CDR3, likely reflecting a read error. The J gene is TRBJ1-5, the V gene TRBV12-3 or TRBV12-4, with D possibly matching TRBD1 (6 bases). V was cut by 2 bases and J by 4 bases, with 12 bases left in between. The CDR3 sequence is 15 residues long. CDR3 loop: CASSLRLRGNQPQHL. CDR3 bases: TGTGCCAGCAGTTTAAGGTTAAGGGGGAATCAGCCCCAGCATCTT.

This clonotype was observed a handful of times. The chain has TRBV18 and TRBJ2-5; either TRBD1 or TRBD2 may supply D (6 bases each). The V end was cut by 3 bases, the J end by 5 bases, with 13 bases between. Germline lookup yields CDR1 KGHSH and CDR2 LQKENI. The CDR3 extends over 14 amino acids. CDR3 coding DNA: TGTGCCAGCTCACCCGGGGGCCGGGAGGAGACCCAGTACTTC. This gives the protein CASSPGGREETQYF.

Only a few counts were recorded for this clonotype. V is TRBV20-1 and J is TRBJ2-2; D may match TRBD1 or TRBD2 (5 bases each). The CDR3 runs to 17 residues. V was clipped by 0 bases and J by 0 bases, with 14 bases between them. Germline assignment: CDR1 DFQATT and CDR2 SNEGSKA (reference sequence). CDR3 protein: CSARDVREPTNTGELFF. The CDR3 DNA follows: TGCAGTGCTAGAGATGTCAGGGAGCCAACGAACACCGGGGAGCTGTTTTTT.

This chain links TRBV12-3 or TRBV12-4 with TRBJ2-1, with 9 nucleotides matching TRBD1. V lost 5 bases to trimming and J lost 9 bases; unmatched junction nucleotides: 8. This CDR3 has 14 amino acids. The CDR3: CASSRDRVGGEQFF. DNA for the CDR3: TGTGCCAGCAGTAGGGACAGGGTGGGTGGTGAGCAGTTCTTC.

This clonotype was observed at least ten times. The gene calls are TRBV29-1 and TRBJ2-2; 10 bases match TRBD1. The junction had 10 bases not matched to a gene; V was cut back by 7 bases and J by 5 bases. CDR1 and CDR2 from the germline V gene are SQVTM and ANQGSEA. This CDR3 is 15 amino acids long. The CDR3 coding sequence is TGCAGCGCCAACTGGGGACAGGGGTTAACCGGGGAGCTGTTTTTT. Protein product: CSANWGQGLTGELFF.

V is TRBV9 and J is TRBJ1-2; 9 bases line up with TRBD1. This CDR3 spans 14 amino acids. Germline CDR1 reads SGDLS; CDR2 reads YYNGEE. J was trimmed by 4 bases and V by 3 bases; bases with no gene match: 4. The CDR3 DNA is TGTGCCAGCAGCGGTCCGGGACAGGGCTATGGCTACACCTTC. It yields the protein CASSGPGQGYGYTF.

This clonotype has more than one count but fewer than ten. In DNA, the CDR3 is TGTGCCACCAGCAAAGGGGGCGCGGGATTCGAGACCCAGTACTTC. It specifies CATSKGGAGFETQYF. The rearrangement uses TRBV15 and TRBJ2-5; perhaps TRBD1 as D (7 bases). The V gene's germline CDR1 is LNHNV and CDR2 YYDKDF (reference sequence). V lost 4 bases to trimming and J lost 5 bases, with 17 bases between them. CDR3 length: 15 amino acids. Filled out from reference TRBV15 and TRBJ2-5, the complete variable domain reads DAMVIQNPRYQVTQFGKPVTLSCSQTLNHNVMYWYQQKSSQAPKLLFHYYDKDFNNEADTPDNFQSRRPNTSFCFLDIRSPGLGDTAMYLCATSKGGAGFETQYFGPGTRLLVL.

This clonotype has more than one count but fewer than ten. The V gene is TRBV27, the J gene TRBJ2-5; D might be TRBD1 (6 bases). Germline values: CDR1 MNHEY, CDR2 SMNVEV (reference sequence). The CDR3 is made up of 15 amino acids. Trimming stripped 0 bases from V and 4 bases from J, with 12 bases between. CDR3 DNA sequence: TGTGCCAGCAGTTTATCGGCAGGGGCCAGAGAGACCCAGTACTTC. It codes for CASSLSAGARETQYF.

CDR3: CASSLSDMVTYGYTF. In DNA form, the CDR3 reads TGTGCCAGCAGCTTGAGTGACATGGTGACTTATGGCTACACCTTC. The rearrangement links TRBV5-5 to TRBJ1-2; D not certain. The CDR3 extends over 15 amino acids. Germline V gene sequence: CDR1 SGHKS, CDR2 YYEKEE (reference sequence). V was trimmed by 1 base and J by 5 bases, leaving 15 bases between them.

This rearrangement joins TRBV5-1 to TRBJ1-1; no reliable D call. This CDR3 is built from 13 residues. From germline, CDR1 is SGHRS and CDR2 YFSETQ. V lost 5 bases to trimming and J lost 0 bases, with 8 bases between them. Here the CDR3 DNA reads TGCGCCAGCAGGCCCAAGGTGAACACTGAAGCTTTCTTT. Translation: CASRPKVNTEAFF.

The V and J genes are TRBV5-6 and TRBJ2-4, with D possibly TRBD2 on 6 matching bases. This CDR3 spans 15 amino acids. V was trimmed by 2 bases and J by 9 bases, leaving 18 bases between them. Germline V gene data show CDR1 as SGHDT and CDR2 as YYEEEE. The CDR3 protein is CASSLQWGGKAIQYF. As DNA, the CDR3 is TGTGCCAGCAGCTTACAATGGGGCGGGAAGGCCATTCAGTACTTC.

Many counts were recorded for this clonotype. The chain uses TRBV20-1 and TRBJ2-1, with 10 bases matching TRBD2. The J segment lost 5 bases and the V segment lost 7 bases, leaving 11 bases of the junction unmatched. The CDR3 loop spans 15 amino acids. Germline CDR1 DFQATT, CDR2 SNEGSKA (reference sequence). CDR3 sequence reads: CSVWERGGLDNEQFF. In DNA, the CDR3 is TGCAGTGTTTGGGAGCGGGGGGGCCTGGACAATGAGCAGTTCTTC.

This sequence joins TRBV6-2 or TRBV6-3 and TRBJ2-3; D remains unclear. The CDR3 runs to 14 residues. The V gene's germline CDR1 is MNHEY and CDR2 SVGEGT. V was shortened by 1 base and J by 2 bases, with 7 bases between the two germline ends. The CDR3, as DNA: TGTGCCAGCAGTTACTTGCCGCACACAGATACGCAGTATTTT. It encodes CASSYLPHTDTQYF.

The V and J genes are TRBV11-2 and TRBJ2-7; 9 bases match TRBD1. With 3 bases clipped from V and 5 bases from J, the junction kept 11 bases outside the gene matches. Germline CDR1 reads SGHAT; CDR2 reads FQNNGV. There are 16 residues in the CDR3. In DNA form, the CDR3 reads TGTGCCAGCAGCTTTATCCGGGGACAGGGACTAAACGAGCAGTACTTC. This sequence encodes CASSFIRGQGLNEQYF.